This T cell receptor (beta chain) was sequenced in a study of T cells in women clearing cervical HPV infection. Findings and caveats of the study: Controls had more TRBV6-7 (about 0.16%) than cases (roughly 0.11%).

All participants had a single incident cervical HPV16 infection, and prevalent HPV16 infections were excluded. Cervical HPV DNA detected by MY09/MY11 PCR, typed by dot-blot. The CDR3 has 16 residues. CDR1 is KGHSH and CDR2 is LQKENI in the germline V gene. Repertoires were generated with immunoSEQ multiplex PCR, while TCRdb's copy carries only in-frame clones and drops some. The ten most abundant clones cover 15% to 20% of a sample with 30,000 to 35,000 clones. Points on this clone: Its matching antigen is unknown. The junction and the germline gene differ at one end; a read error may be behind it. With the read ending 3 residues before the CDR3 end, the germline J gene is used to fill in that end. The identical CDR3 is also encoded by other nucleotide sequences in the sample.

The sequenced material came from blood buffy coat. This TCR was recovered from a woman between 18 and 75 years old with a cervical HPV16 infection that either progressed to CIN3+ or cleared (not recorded which). The chain uses TRBV18 and TRBJ1-3, with TRBD1 as a possible D gene (6 bases). CDR3 amino acids: CASSPTDSFSGNTIYF. Incomplete CDR3 DNA: TGTGCCAGCTCACCGACGGACAGCTTCTCTGGAAACACG.